This entry concerns a single T cell receptor beta chain. As yet, its antigen is unknown. This sample was included in a study of cytomegalovirus exposure and HLA in healthy donors. In the study overall: The 110 or so validation repertoires used a platform that matched the one used for the 666 first-cohort repertoires, as a later analysis reported. Whole-study findings and limits: For cytomegalovirus status, the classifier reportedly gave diagnoses with high specificity and sensitivity.

CDR3 length equals 18 residues. CDR1 and CDR2 (germline): SEHNR, FQNEAQ (reference sequence). V gave up 5 bases and J gave up 1 base, with 20 bases separating them. The assay was immunoSEQ multiplex PCR, and TCRdb's table has in-frame clones only and misses some. This table has 160,000 or so clones, around 86% appearing once. The chain is built from TRBV7-9 and TRBJ2-2; the D gene is possibly TRBD1 (5 bases). The sequence was obtained from a young man in good health and CMV-seropositive. Sequenced sample: PBMCs. CDR3 sequence reads: CASSPLRSHRRNTGELFF. The CDR3 DNA sequence: TGTGCCAGCAGCCCCCTCCGAAGCCACAGGAGGAACACCGGGGAGCTGTTTTTT. Complete variable domain (other parts from reference TRBV7-9 and TRBJ2-2): DTGVSQNPRHKITKRGQNVTFRCDPISEHNRLYWYRQTLGQGPEFLTYFQNEAQLEKSRLLSDRFSAERPKGSFSTLEIQRTEQGDSAMYLCASSPLRSHRRNTGELFFGEGSRLTVL.